This T cell receptor (beta chain) emerged from a study of T cell responses to AZD1222 COVID-19 vaccine (dated by TCRdb to about 2021). Regarding the study in general: AZD1222 recipients with second doses at about 4 weeks or about 12 weeks were pooled, because spike-specific TCR depth and breadth did not differ between schedules. Trial participants were enrolled into age subgroups of 18-55, 56-69 and 70-plus years, which contained around 150, 29 and 61 TCR-sequenced participants, respectively. A total of 230 or so trial participants underwent TCR sequencing, of whom about 210 received two doses of AZD1222 and some 26 received two doses of the MenACWY control vaccine. General findings and caveats noted by the study authors: The 56-69-year group was small, and its depth increase did not reach significance, likely because of low power. No day 14 peak-response samples were available, so repertoires were characterized only after the peak T cell response. Conclusions about previously exposed vaccinees were limited because only a handful of AZD1222 recipients were SARS-CoV-2 seropositive at baseline. Participants were mostly white British, with more females than males. The authors suggested clonal diversity may have been underestimated. Spike-specific TCR breadth and depth rose significantly after two AZD1222 doses compared with day 0 and with MenACWY recipients. Vaccine-associated CD4 TCRs spanned the whole spike protein, with dominant responses in regions 160-218 and 743-854. Epitopes outside the regions mutated in the B.1.351 and B.1.1.7 variants were reportedly recognized by nearly half of the unique spike-specific TCRs.

The CDR3 regions of human TCRbeta chains were analyzed by immunosequencing. As for how the authors treated the data: TCRs in the repertoires were matched against a reference library of SARS-CoV-2-specific TCRs that had been generated with the MIRA antigen-specificity platform. Breadth meant the fraction of unique TCRs that were SARS-CoV-2-associated, whereas depth meant the fraction of total T cells that were SARS-CoV-2-associated. Each spike-specific TCR was assigned to its reactive spike region and to a CD4 or CD8 class using the MIRA data. Log10-transformed breadth and depth values were compared by one-way ANOVA with Sidak's multiple comparisons tests. TCRdb took this table from immuneACCESS and kept in-frame rearrangements with V and J called. Such tables lack part of the clones; where checked against another copy, unresolved V genes explain under half of the gap, and the rest is unexplained. The V and J calls and the clone size are those of that table, but D and trimming were determined from the DNA. Counted in this sample were 90,000 to 120,000 clones; over 75% of them appeared once. The ten largest clones represent roughly a sixth of the sample.

A note on this clone: What antigen it recognizes has not been identified. No per-base quality is available; no much larger clone lies one base away.

Taken from the germline V gene (reference sequence), the CDR1 and CDR2 loops are GTSNPN and SVGIG. V trim: 2 bases; J trim: 8 bases; unmatched bases: 7. From the cysteine through the phenylalanine, the CDR3 covers 13 amino acids. Only CDR3 DNA is held: 39 bases, read in frame from base 1. The sample's time point label, decoded: baseline before first vaccination. Vaccinee samples came from UK trials COV001 and COV002, including a single-blind randomized controlled phase 2/3 trial of AZD1222 (ChAdOx1 nCoV-19) in healthy adults. For TCRbeta chain sequencing, PBMC samples were collected from trial participants at day 0 and at day 28 after the second dose.

Material: peripheral blood, obtained on day 0 of AZD1222 vaccination. The sequence is built from TRBV30 and TRBJ1-2; the central 8 bases match TRBD1. The receptor comes from an adult in good health. The CDR3 is CAWSSGQVGGYTF. The base sequence is TGTGCCTGGAGTTCGGGACAGGTTGGAGGCTACACCTTC.